The text below deals with one TCR beta chain. Antigen: not known. The data were taken from a study of T cell repertoires in cytomegalovirus infection. Overall study findings and caveats: In two of eight donors, the top clonotype was HLA-C-restricted CMV-specific.

TCRdb ran MiXCR on the reads and lists one entry per CDR3 protein. The profile shows around 310,000 distinct CDR3 sequences, roughly 29% of them singletons. CDR1 MNHEY and CDR2 SMNVEV come from the germline V gene (reference sequence). The CDR3 totals 13 residues. The V end lost 5 bases, the J end lost 14 bases, and 16 bases lay between the germline ends. V gene TRBV27 combines with J gene TRBJ1-6; perhaps TRBD1 as D (5 bases). This TCR was recovered from a human donor in good health (CMV status not recorded). Some clones in this sample may be carry-over from other donors' samples. The sequencing used cultured PBMCs, collected from culture after CMV antigen stimulation. The CDR3 is CASSLGPAVALHF. DNA for the CDR3: TGTGCCAGCAGTCTGGGGCCGGCGGTGGCCCTCCACTTT.